One sample yielded the 27 T cell receptor beta chains listed below, sequenced in a study of blood T cell repertoires in COVID-19. Clones were sequenced by immunoSEQ multiplex PCR, and TCRdb holds only the in-frame ones, with some missing. Of some 260,000 clones in the sample, 88% were seen once. The sequencing input was peripheral blood. Source of these receptors: a woman in her twenties or thirties with COVID-19, enrolled during active disease.

This clone turned up a few times. The genes are TRBV19 and TRBJ1-5; D gene unclear. Between the trimmed V and J ends, which lost 5 bases and 6 bases, there was a span of 17 bases. Germline CDR1 is LNHDA and CDR2 is SQIVND (reference sequence). The CDR3 contains 15 residues. CDR3 sequence: CASSLTALAGQPQHF. The DNA for the CDR3 is TGTGCCAGTAGTCTTACAGCGCTAGCAGGTCAGCCCCAGCATTTT.

The chain recombines TRBV3-1 (or the pseudogene TRBV3-2) with TRBJ2-7, with 12 positions matching TRBD2. This CDR3 is built from 20 residues. Unmatched junction bases numbered 16, after V lost 3 bases and J lost 1 base. CDR1 is LGHDT and CDR2 is YNNKEL in the germline V gene (reference sequence). DNA of the CDR3: TGTGCCAGCAGCCAGGAGGAGGCCGGGACTAGCGGGCCAAAGTCCTACGAGCAGTACGTC. This translates into CASSQEEAGTSGPKSYEQYV.

The rearrangement uses TRBV7-2 and TRBJ2-5, with D hard to call. The germline CDR1 and CDR2 sequences are SGHTA and FQGNSA. The CDR3 is 14 amino acids. V was trimmed by 2 bases and J by 5 bases, leaving 12 bases between them. The CDR3 bases are TGTGCCAGCAGCTTAACGAGGTCACTGGAGACCCAGTACTTC. Translated, it gives CASSLTRSLETQYF.

This chain links TRBV3-1 (or the pseudogene TRBV3-2) with TRBJ2-7, with D perhaps TRBD1 (6 bases). Germline-derived CDR1 and CDR2 are LGHDT and YNNKEL (reference sequence). The CDR3 consists of 15 residues. V was cut by 2 bases and J by 3 bases, with 14 bases left in between. The CDR3 protein is CASSQQPGTSYEQYF. For the CDR3, the DNA is TGTGCCAGCAGCCAACAGCCCGGGACAAGCTACGAGCAGTACTTC.

The rearrangement joins TRBV5-5 to TRBJ1-4; 11 nucleotides agree with TRBD1. CDR3 length: 14 residues. Germline CDR1 and CDR2: SGHKS and YYEKEE (reference sequence). Trimming removed 3 bases from V and 7 bases from J; junction bases left unmatched: 2. CDR3 sequence reads: CASSWTGGLEKLFF. CDR3 in DNA: TGTGCCAGCAGCTGGACAGGGGGCCTTGAAAAACTGTTTTTT. The variable domain in full, completed from reference TRBV5-5 and TRBJ1-4, reads DAGVTQSPTHLIKTRGQQVTLRCSPISGHKSVSWYQQVLGQGPQFIFQYYEKEERGRGNFPDRFSARQFPNYSSELNVNALLLGDSALYLCASSWTGGLEKLFFGSGTQLSVL.

The V and J genes are TRBV4-3 and TRBJ2-7; 7 nucleotides match TRBD2. Germline assignment: CDR1 LGHNA and CDR2 YSLEER. The CDR3 has 15 residues. The junction had 6 bases not matched to a gene; V was cut back by 1 base and J by 3 bases. The CDR3 reads CASSQVRGGGYEQYF. The DNA for the CDR3 is TGCGCCAGCAGCCAAGTCCGTGGGGGGGGCTACGAGCAGTACTTC.

The V gene is TRBV5-1, the J gene TRBJ2-7; D might be TRBD2 (6 bases). V was clipped by 4 bases and J by 6 bases, with 32 bases between them. The CDR3 contains 19 residues. The V gene's germline CDR1 is SGHRS and CDR2 YFSETQ. This CDR3 is CASSRKICGDRHTSPEQYV. The CDR3 DNA sequence: TGCGCCAGCAGCCGCAAAATTTGCGGGGACCGACATACGTCGCCCGAGCAGTACGTC.

The chain employs TRBV29-1 and TRBJ2-7, with 8 nucleotides matching TRBD1. V was clipped by 6 bases and J by 0 bases; unmatched bases: 16. CDR1 SQVTM and CDR2 ANQGSEA come from the germline V gene. The CDR3 has 17 amino acids. CDR3 DNA sequence: TGCAGCGTGACCGGACAGGGAGACCCCCTACTCTCCTACGAGCAGTACTTC. Amino acid sequence: CSVTGQGDPLLSYEQYF.

This clone was seen a few times. This chain uses TRBV12-5 with TRBJ2-1; TRBD2 might be the D (6 bases). Trimming cost V 1 base and J 6 bases, with 13 bases left between them. Germline CDR1 and CDR2: LGHNT and FRNRAP. The CDR3 covers 15 residues. The CDR3 loop reads CASGLERELGNEQFF. The CDR3, as DNA: TGTGCTAGTGGTTTGGAACGGGAGCTCGGCAATGAGCAGTTCTTC.

The CDR3 coding sequence is TGTGCCAGCAGCCAACAGGGAGGGCCCCAGCATTTT. Its translation: CASSQQGGPQHF. The genes are TRBV3-1 (or the pseudogene TRBV3-2) and TRBJ1-5, with D possibly TRBD1 on 5 matching bases. Germline loops: CDR1 LGHDT, CDR2 YNNKEL (reference sequence). CDR3 length: 12 residues. Trimming shortened V by 2 bases and J by 9 bases, and 8 bases separated the two germline ends.

V gene TRBV19 combines with J gene TRBJ2-3; TRBD2 agrees at 12 bases. This CDR3 spans 15 amino acids. Germline V gene data show CDR1 as LNHDA and CDR2 as SQIVND (reference sequence). V was pared by 5 bases and J by 6 bases, with 6 bases of the junction left unmatched. The CDR3, as DNA: TGTGCCAGTAGTGTCCTAGCGGGGGGGCTTGATACGCAGTATTTT. This codes for CASSVLAGGLDTQYF. Full variable domain (outside the CDR3, taken from reference TRBV19 and TRBJ2-3): DGGITQSPKYLFRKEGQNVTLSCEQNLNHDAMYWYRQDPGQGLRLIYYSQIVNDFQKGDIAEGYSVSREKKESFPLTVTSAQKNPTAFYLCASSVLAGGLDTQYFGPGTRLTVL.

This chain links TRBV13 with TRBJ1-1; tentatively, D is TRBD1 (6 bases). Germline lookup yields CDR1 PRHDT and CDR2 FYEKMQ (reference sequence). This CDR3 contains 21 residues. V was trimmed by 1 base and J by 7 bases, leaving 34 bases between them. DNA of the CDR3: TGTGCCAGCAGCTTAGTGTTTACGGCAGGGGCTAAGGGGCTAGGCACTTTTGAAGCTTTCTTT. It is translated as CASSLVFTAGAKGLGTFEAFF.

Here the CDR3 DNA reads TGTGCCAGCGCGGTAGCGGGGCAAGAGACCCAGTACTTC. It specifies CASAVAGQETQYF. The chain combines TRBV3-1 (or the pseudogene TRBV3-2) with TRBJ2-5, with 8 bases fitting TRBD2. The V gene end was trimmed by 8 bases and the J gene end by 2 bases; junction bases not matched to a gene: 4. Germline CDR1 is LGHDT and CDR2 is YNNKEL (reference sequence). The CDR3 spans 13 residues.

This chain joins TRBV6-5 and TRBJ2-1; TRBD2 aligns across 7 bases. The CDR3 contains 16 residues. Germline lookup yields CDR1 MNHEY and CDR2 SVGAGI. Trimming took 2 bases from V and 3 from J; bases not matched to a gene: 7. CDR3 sequence: CASSYRSGDYYNEQFF. The CDR3 region has the DNA TGTGCCAGCAGTTACCGGAGCGGGGATTACTACAATGAGCAGTTCTTC.

The chain combines TRBV11-1 with TRBJ1-1, with TRBD1 as a possible D gene (5 bases). The V end lost 3 bases, the J end lost 4 bases, and 12 bases lay between the germline ends. Germline CDR1 and CDR2: SGHAT and FQDESV (reference sequence). The CDR3 is 14 amino acids. The CDR3 is CASSLGGLGTEAFF. The CDR3 coding sequence is TGTGCCAGCAGCTTGGGGGGTCTCGGCACTGAAGCTTTCTTT. Combining the CDR3 with reference TRBV11-1 and TRBJ1-1 gives the whole variable domain EAEVAQSPRYKITEKSQAVAFWCDPISGHATLYWYRQILGQGPELLVQFQDESVVDDSQLPKDRFSAERLKGVDSTLKIQPAELGDSAMYLCASSLGGLGTEAFFGQGTRLTVV.

In its sample, this clone was seen a few times. The CDR3 coding sequence is TGTGCCAGCAGTTTGCCCCCCGTTGCGGGATATAACTCCTACGAGCAGTACGTC. It specifies CASSLPPVAGYNSYEQYV. The chain combines TRBV27 with TRBJ2-7, with D perhaps matching TRBD2 (6 bases). The germline gives CDR1 MNHEY, CDR2 SMNVEV (reference sequence). The CDR3 length is 18 residues. Trimming removed 3 bases from V and 0 bases from J, with 21 bases in between.

The V call is TRBV10-2, the J call TRBJ2-7, with D unclear. Germline V gene lookup returns CDR1 WSHSY and CDR2 SAAADI. CDR3 length: 14 residues. V was trimmed by 6 bases and J by 0 bases, leaving 12 bases between them. The CDR3 DNA reads TGCGCCAGCAGCGATCACTCCTTCTCCTACGAGCAGTACTTC. Its protein product is CASSDHSFSYEQYF.

The chain uses TRBV7-9 and TRBJ1-2; 7 nucleotides match TRBD1. CDR3 length: 16 amino acids. Trimming took 8 bases from V and 0 from J; bases not matched to a gene: 12. Germline CDR1 and CDR2: SEHNR and FQNEAQ (reference sequence). CDR3 sequence: CASRALGDRANYGYTF. The CDR3 DNA sequence: TGTGCCAGCCGCGCCCTGGGGGACAGAGCTAACTATGGCTACACCTTC. Combining the CDR3 with reference TRBV7-9 and TRBJ1-2 gives the whole variable domain DTGVSQNPRHKITKRGQNVTFRCDPISEHNRLYWYRQTLGQGPEFLTYFQNEAQLEKSRLLSDRFSAERPKGSFSTLEIQRTEQGDSAMYLCASRALGDRANYGYTFGSGTRLTVV.

This rearrangement joins TRBV10-1 to TRBJ2-1; TRBD2 aligns across 9 bases. J gave up 5 bases and V 3 bases, and 5 bases lay outside the gene matches. The V gene's germline CDR1 is WNHNN and CDR2 SYGVQD (reference sequence). This CDR3 is 15 amino acids long. CDR3 residues: CASSDLAGPNNEQFF. Written as DNA, the CDR3 is TGCGCCAGCAGTGACCTAGCGGGGCCTAACAATGAGCAGTTCTTC.

The V and J genes are TRBV9 and TRBJ2-2, with a possible D match to TRBD2 (7 bases). V was cut by 0 bases and J by 5 bases, with 11 bases left in between. Germline assignment: CDR1 SGDLS and CDR2 YYNGEE. The CDR3 is made up of 15 amino acids. CDR3 bases: TGTGCCAGCAGCGTAGAAGGGGGAGGGACCGGGGAGCTGTTTTTT. Its protein product is CASSVEGGGTGELFF.

The chain employs TRBV25-1 and TRBJ1-6, with D possibly TRBD1 on 6 matching bases. Germline lookup yields CDR1 MGHDK and CDR2 SYGVNS. The V gene lost 4 bases and the J gene lost 10 bases, with 17 bases spanning the gap. The CDR3 is 15 residues long. The CDR3 spells CASSVYRDTVSPLHF. The CDR3 region has the DNA TGTGCCAGCAGTGTATACAGGGATACGGTATCACCCCTCCACTTT.

The V call is TRBV9, the J call TRBJ1-2; 9 bases align to TRBD1. The CDR3 is 14 residues long. V lost 4 bases and J lost 7; bases outside the gene matches: 8. Germline CDR1 SGDLS, CDR2 YYNGEE. CDR3 DNA sequence: TGTGCCAGCAGCCCTACAACAGGGGGCTTTGGCTACACCTTC. Translation: CASSPTTGGFGYTF.

The chain links TRBV4-1 to TRBJ2-3, with 11 bases that match TRBD2. V lost 4 bases and J lost 4; bases outside the gene matches: 4. The CDR3 loop spans 15 amino acids. Germline V lookup: CDR1 MGHRA, CDR2 YSYEKL. Here the CDR3 reads CASSPRLAGPDTQYF. The CDR3 DNA sequence: TGCGCCAGCAGCCCTCGACTAGCGGGGCCAGATACGCAGTATTTT.

This clone showed up just a few times. V and J are TRBV29-1 and TRBJ1-1; tentative D call: TRBD1 (6 bases). Trimming took off 6 bases at V and 1 base at J, with 12 bases between the two ends. This CDR3 comprises 13 residues. Germline V CDR1 and CDR2: SQVTM, ANQGSEA. CDR3 in amino acids: CSVPQGQNTEAFF. The DNA of the CDR3 is TGCAGCGTCCCGCAGGGGCAGAACACTGAAGCTTTCTTT.

V and J are TRBV5-6 and TRBJ2-7; the D gene is possibly TRBD2 (6 bases). This CDR3 has 14 residues. V gave up 6 bases and J gave up 2 bases, with 15 bases separating them. CDR1 is SGHDT, CDR2 YYEEEE, per germline. CDR3 nucleotide sequence: TGTGCCAGCACGCGGGGAAGGATGACCTACGAGCAGTACGTC. Translated, it gives CASTRGRMTYEQYV.

The rearrangement links TRBV6-2 or TRBV6-3 to TRBJ2-7; D is perhaps TRBD1 (6 bases). V was trimmed by 5 bases and J by 6 bases, leaving 14 bases between them. This CDR3 region has 13 residues. The germline CDR1 and CDR2 sequences are MNHEY and SVGEGT. In DNA form, the CDR3 reads TGTGCCAGCAGTAAACGGCAGGGGCTCGAGCAGTACGTC. Residues: CASSKRQGLEQYV.

The chain combines TRBV29-1 with TRBJ1-3; D gene unclear. Germline V gene lookup returns CDR1 SQVTM and CDR2 ANQGSEA. The CDR3 totals 13 residues. V was cut by 4 bases and J by 5 bases, with 12 bases left in between. CDR3 sequence: CSVVSGLRNTIYF. CDR3 DNA sequence: TGCAGCGTTGTGAGCGGGTTGAGAAACACCATATATTTT.